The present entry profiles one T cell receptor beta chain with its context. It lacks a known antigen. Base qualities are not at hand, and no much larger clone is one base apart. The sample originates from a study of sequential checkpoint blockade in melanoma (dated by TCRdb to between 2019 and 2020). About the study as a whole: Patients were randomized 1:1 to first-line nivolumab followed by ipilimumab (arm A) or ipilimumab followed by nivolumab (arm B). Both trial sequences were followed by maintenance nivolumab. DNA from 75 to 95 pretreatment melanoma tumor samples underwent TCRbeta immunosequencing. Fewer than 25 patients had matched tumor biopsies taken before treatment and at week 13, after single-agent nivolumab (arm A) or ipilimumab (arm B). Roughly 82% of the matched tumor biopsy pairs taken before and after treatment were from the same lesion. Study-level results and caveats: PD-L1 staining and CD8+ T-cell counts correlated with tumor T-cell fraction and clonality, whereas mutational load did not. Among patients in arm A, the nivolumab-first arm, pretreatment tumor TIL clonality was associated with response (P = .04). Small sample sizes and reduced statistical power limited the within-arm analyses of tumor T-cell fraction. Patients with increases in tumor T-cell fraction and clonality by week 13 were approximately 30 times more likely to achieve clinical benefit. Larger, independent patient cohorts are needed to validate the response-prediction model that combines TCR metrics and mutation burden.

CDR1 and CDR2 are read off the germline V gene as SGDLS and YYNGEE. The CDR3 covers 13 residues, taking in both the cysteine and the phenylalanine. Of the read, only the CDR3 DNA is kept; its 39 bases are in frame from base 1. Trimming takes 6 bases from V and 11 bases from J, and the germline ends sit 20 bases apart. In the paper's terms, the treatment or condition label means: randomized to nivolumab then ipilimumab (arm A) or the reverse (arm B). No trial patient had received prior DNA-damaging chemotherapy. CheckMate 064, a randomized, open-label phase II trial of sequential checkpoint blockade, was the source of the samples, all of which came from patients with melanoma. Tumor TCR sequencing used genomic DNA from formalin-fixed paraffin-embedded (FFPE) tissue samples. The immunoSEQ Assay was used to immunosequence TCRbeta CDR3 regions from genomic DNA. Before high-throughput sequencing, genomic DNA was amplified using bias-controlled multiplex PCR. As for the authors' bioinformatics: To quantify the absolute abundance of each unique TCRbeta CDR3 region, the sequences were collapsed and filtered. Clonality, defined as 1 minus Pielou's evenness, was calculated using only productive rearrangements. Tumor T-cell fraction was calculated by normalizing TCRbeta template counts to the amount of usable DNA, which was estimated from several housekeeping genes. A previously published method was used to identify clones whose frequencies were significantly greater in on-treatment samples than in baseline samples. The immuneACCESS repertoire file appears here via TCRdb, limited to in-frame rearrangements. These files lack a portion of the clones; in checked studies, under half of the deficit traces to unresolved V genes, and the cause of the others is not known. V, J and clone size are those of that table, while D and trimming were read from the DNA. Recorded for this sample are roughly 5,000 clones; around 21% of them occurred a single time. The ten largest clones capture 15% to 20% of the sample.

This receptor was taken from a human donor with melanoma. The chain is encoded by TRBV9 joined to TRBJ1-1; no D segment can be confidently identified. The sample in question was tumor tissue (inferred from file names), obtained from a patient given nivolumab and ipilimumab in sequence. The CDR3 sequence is CASTGDGKLEAFF. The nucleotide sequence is TGTGCCAGCACCGGAGATGGGAAATTGGAGGCTTTCTTT.